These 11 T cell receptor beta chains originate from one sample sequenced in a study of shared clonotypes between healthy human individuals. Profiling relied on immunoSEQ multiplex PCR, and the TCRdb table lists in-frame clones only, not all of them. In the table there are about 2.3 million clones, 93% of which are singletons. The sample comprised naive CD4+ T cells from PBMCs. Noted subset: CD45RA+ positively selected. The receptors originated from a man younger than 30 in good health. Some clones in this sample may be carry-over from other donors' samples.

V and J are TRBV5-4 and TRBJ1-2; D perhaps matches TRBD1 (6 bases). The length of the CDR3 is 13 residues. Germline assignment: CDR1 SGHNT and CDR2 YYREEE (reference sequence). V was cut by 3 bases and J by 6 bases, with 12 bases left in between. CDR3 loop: CASSWDTQDGYTF. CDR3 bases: TGTGCCAGCAGCTGGGACACTCAGGATGGCTACACCTTC.

CDR3: CSVAIGAGGYTF. The CDR3 DNA sequence: TGCAGCGTTGCTATTGGGGCCGGTGGCTACACCTTC. The J gene is TRBJ1-2, the V gene TRBV29-1; weak D call: TRBD1 (5 bases). Between the trimmed V and J ends, which lost 4 bases and 7 bases, there was a span of 13 bases. Per germline, CDR1 SQVTM and CDR2 ANQGSEA. The CDR3 totals 12 residues.

CDR3 residues: CAWSRPGIEQFF. The CDR3 DNA reads as TGTGCCTGGAGCCGACCCGGGATTGAGCAGTTCTTC. V usage is TRBV30 and J usage is TRBJ2-1; TRBD2 might be the D (5 bases). Germline V gene data show CDR1 as GTSNPN and CDR2 as SVGIG (reference sequence). The CDR3 totals 12 residues. With 3 bases removed from V and 9 bases from J, the gap between germline ends came to 12 bases.

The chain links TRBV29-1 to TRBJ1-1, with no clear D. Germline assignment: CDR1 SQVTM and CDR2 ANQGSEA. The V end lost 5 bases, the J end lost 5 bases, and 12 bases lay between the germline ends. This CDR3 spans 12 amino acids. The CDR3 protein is CSVSLGGTEAFF. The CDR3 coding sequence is TGCAGCGTTAGTTTAGGTGGGACTGAAGCTTTCTTT. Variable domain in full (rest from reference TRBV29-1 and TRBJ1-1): SAVISQKPSRDICQRGTSLTIQCQVDSQVTMMFWYRQQPGQSLTLIATANQGSEATYESGFVIDKFPISRPNLTFSTLTVSNMSPEDSSIYLCSVSLGGTEAFFGQGTRLTVV.

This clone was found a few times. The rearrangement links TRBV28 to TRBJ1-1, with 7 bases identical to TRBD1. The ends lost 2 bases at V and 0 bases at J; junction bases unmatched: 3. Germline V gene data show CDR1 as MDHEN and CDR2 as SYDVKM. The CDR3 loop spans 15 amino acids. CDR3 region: CASSLATGVNTEAFF. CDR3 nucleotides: TGTGCCAGCAGTTTAGCAACAGGGGTGAACACTGAAGCTTTCTTT.

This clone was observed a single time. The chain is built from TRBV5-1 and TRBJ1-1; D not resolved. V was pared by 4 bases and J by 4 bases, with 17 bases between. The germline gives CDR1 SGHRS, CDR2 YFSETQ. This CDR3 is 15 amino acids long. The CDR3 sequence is CASSPRTVAVTEAFF. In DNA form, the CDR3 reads TGCGCCAGCAGCCCCAGGACGGTCGCGGTCACTGAAGCTTTCTTT. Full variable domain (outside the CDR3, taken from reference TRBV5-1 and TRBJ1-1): KAGVTQTPRYLIKTRGQQVTLSCSPISGHRSVSWYQQTPGQGLQFLFEYFSETQRNKGNFPGRFSGRQFSNSRSEMNVSTLELGDSALYLCASSPRTVAVTEAFFGQGTRLTVV.

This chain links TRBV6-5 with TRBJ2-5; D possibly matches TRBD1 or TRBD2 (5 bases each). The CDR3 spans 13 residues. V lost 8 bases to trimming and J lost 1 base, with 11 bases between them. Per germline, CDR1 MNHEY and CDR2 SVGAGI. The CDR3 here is CASCMRGQETQYF. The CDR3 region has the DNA TGTGCCAGCTGTATGAGGGGCCAAGAGACCCAGTACTTC.

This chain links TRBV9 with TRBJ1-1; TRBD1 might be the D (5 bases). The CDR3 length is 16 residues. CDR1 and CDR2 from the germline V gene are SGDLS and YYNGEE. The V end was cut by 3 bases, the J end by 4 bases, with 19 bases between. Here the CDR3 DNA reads TGTGCCAGCAGCGCCGGAATGGGGGTGCGGATCACTGAAGCTTTCTTT. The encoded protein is CASSAGMGVRITEAFF.

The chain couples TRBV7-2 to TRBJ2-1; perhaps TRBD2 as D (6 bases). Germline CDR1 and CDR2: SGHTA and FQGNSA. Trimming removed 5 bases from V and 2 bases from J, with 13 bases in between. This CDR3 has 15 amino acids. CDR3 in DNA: TGTGCCAGCAGCCCGGGACTCGACACCTACAATGAGCAGTTCTTC. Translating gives CASSPGLDTYNEQFF.

Written as DNA, the CDR3 is TGTGCCAGCAGCCACCCGGGGGACAGGGGTCTTAATGAGCAGTTCTTC. Translating gives CASSHPGDRGLNEQFF. V and J are TRBV7-9 and TRBJ2-1; 10 nucleotides line up with TRBD1. CDR1 is SEHNR and CDR2 is FQNEAQ in the germline V gene (reference sequence). With 5 bases clipped from V and 7 bases from J, the junction kept 11 bases outside the gene matches. The CDR3 runs to 16 residues.

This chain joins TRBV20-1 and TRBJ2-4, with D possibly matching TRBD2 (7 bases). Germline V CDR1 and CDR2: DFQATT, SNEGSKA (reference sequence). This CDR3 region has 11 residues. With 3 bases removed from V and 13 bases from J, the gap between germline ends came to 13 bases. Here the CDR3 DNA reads TGCAGTGCTAGTCGCGGGGGCTTACAGTACTTC. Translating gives CSASRGGLQYF.